This T cell receptor (beta chain) was sequenced in a study of blood T cell repertoires in COVID-19 (dated by TCRdb to the early 2020s). For the wider study: Samples from collaborators originated in the United States, Italy and Spain and spanned both the acute and convalescent phases of COVID-19. The material from the prospective study consisted of cDNA or gDNA derived from T cells, B-cell-depleted T cells, or PBMCs. Deeply sampled blood TCRbeta repertoires from subjects exposed to, actively infected with, or recovered from COVID-19 were included in the dataset. A freely available public database, intended as a resource for researchers studying the immune response to SARS-CoV-2, is where the repertoires were released. Samples came from the ongoing ImmuneRACE study (first 160 participants) plus 1,254 subjects from 6 global collaborators. The sample metadata nearly always contained a de-identified subject ID, COVID-19 status, age in years and sex. Where available, HLA class I and class II types were obtained from metadata supplied by the sample provider rather than from assay-based typing. What the research found in general, with its limitations: The quantity of clinical and demographic metadata differed by source and by participant and was supplied without curation.

Comments on this clone: This receptor's antigen is unknown. No much larger clone is present one base from it, and per-base qualities are unavailable.

Collaborating institutions collected whole blood in K2EDTA tubes following their own protocols. For TCRbeta analysis, collaborators shipped samples in one of three forms: frozen whole blood, isolated PBMCs, or DNA extracted from either of those sample types. The germline V and J ends show losses of 0 bases and 2 bases respectively, and no gene match explains 9 bases of the junction. The CDR3 numbers 17 residues from cysteine through phenylalanine. The retained sequence is limited to the CDR3, 51 bases, with the frame set at the first base. The germline V gene gives CDR1 as MGHRA and CDR2 as YSYEKL. TCRbeta CDR3 regions were amplified from genomic DNA using the immunoSEQ Assay, a bias-controlled multiplex PCR. Under the source paper's analysis protocol: The number of nucleated cells in each sample was estimated by amplification of reference gene primers within the assay. To quantify the absolute abundance of each unique TCRbeta CDR3 rearrangement, sequence reads were collapsed and filtered. For each sample, productive Simpson clonality was calculated as the square root of Simpson's diversity index across productive rearrangements. The source is immuneACCESS, and TCRdb retained only in-frame sequences with V and J called. Part of the clones is not carried over; for the studies checked, unresolved V genes explain less than half of this, and the remainder is unexplained. Clone size and the V and J calls come from that table; the DNA yielded D and trimming. This sample comprises under 250,000 clones, approximately 88% of them detected only once. The top ten constitute 25% to 35% of the sample.

The chain is assembled from TRBV4-1 and TRBJ2-5; TRBD2 aligns with 7 central bases. The clonotype comes from a man aged 40-55 years with acute or convalescent COVID-19. Sequencing was done on a sample of peripheral blood. CDR3 loop: CASSQDQSGIRQETQYF. The base sequence is TGCGCCAGCAGCCAAGATCAAAGCGGGATAAGGCAAGAGACCCAGTACTTC.